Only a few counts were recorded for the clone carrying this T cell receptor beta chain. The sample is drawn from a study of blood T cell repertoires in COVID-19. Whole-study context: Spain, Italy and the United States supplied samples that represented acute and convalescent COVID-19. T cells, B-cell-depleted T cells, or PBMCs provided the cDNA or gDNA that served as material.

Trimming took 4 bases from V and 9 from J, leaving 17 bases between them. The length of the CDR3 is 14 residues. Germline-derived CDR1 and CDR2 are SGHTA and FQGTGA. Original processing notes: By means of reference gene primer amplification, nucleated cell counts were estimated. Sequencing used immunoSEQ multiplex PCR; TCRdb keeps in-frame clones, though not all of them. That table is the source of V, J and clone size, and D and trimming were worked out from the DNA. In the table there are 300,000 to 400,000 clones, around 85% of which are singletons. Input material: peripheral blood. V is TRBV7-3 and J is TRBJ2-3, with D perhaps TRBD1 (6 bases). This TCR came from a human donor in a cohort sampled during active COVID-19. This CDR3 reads CASSSDSVSRTQYF. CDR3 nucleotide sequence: TGTGCCAGCAGCTCGGACAGCGTCTCGAGAACGCAGTATTTT.